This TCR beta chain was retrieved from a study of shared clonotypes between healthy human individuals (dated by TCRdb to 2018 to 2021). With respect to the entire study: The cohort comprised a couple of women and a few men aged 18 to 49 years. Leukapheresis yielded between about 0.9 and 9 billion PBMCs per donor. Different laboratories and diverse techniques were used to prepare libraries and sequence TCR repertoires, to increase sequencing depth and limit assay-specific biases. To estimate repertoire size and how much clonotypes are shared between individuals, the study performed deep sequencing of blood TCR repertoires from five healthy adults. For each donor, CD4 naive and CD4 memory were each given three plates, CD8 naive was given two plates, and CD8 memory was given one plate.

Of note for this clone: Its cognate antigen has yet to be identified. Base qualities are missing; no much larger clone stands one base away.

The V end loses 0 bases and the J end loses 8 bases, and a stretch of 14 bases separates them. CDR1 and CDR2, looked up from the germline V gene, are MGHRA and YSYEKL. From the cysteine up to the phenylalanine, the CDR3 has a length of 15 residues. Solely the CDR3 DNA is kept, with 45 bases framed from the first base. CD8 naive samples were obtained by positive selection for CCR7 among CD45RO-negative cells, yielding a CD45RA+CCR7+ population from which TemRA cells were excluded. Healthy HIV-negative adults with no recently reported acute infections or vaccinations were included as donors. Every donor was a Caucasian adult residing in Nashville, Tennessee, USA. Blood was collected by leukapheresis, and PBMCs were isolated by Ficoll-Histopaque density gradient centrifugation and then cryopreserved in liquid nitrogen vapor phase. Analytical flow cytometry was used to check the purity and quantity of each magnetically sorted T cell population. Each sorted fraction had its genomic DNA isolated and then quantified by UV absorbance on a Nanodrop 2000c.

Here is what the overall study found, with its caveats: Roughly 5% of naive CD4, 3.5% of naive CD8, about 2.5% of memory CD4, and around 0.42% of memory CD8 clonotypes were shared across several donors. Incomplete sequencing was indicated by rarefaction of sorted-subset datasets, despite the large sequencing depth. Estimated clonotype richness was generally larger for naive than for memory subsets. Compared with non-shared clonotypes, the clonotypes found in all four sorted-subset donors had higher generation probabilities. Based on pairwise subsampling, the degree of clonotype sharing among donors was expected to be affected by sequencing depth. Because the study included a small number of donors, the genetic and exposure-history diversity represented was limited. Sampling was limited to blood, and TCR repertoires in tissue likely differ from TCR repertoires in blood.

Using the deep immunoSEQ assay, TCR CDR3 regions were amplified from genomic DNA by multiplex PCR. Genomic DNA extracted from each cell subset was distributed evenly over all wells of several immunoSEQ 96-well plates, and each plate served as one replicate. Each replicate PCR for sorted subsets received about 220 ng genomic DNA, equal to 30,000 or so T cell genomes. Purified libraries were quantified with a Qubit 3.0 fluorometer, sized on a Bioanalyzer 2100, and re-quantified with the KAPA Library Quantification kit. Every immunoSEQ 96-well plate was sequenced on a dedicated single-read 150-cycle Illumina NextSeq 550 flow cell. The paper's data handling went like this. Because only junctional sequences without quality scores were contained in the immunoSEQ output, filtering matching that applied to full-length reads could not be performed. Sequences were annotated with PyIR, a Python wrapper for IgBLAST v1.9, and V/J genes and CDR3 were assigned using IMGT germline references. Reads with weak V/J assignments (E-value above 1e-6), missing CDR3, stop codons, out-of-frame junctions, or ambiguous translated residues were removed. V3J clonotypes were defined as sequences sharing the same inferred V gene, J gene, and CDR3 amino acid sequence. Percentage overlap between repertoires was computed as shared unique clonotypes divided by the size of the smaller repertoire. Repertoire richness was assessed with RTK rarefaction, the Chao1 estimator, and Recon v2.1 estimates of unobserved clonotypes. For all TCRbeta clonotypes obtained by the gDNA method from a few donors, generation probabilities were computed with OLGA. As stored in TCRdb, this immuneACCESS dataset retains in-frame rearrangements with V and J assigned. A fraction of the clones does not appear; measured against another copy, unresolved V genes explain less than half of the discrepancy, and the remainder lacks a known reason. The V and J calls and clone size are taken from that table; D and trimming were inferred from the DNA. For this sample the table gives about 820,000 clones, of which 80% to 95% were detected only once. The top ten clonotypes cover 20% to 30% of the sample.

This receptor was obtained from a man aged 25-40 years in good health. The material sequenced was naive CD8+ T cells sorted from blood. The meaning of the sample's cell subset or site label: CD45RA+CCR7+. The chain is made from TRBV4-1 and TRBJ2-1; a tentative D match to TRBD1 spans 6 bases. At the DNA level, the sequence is TGCGCCAGCAGCCAAGATGGAGCAGGGGACGATGAGCAGTTCTTC. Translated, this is CASSQDGAGDDEQFF.